Detailed here is one T cell receptor (beta chain). Its antigen is undetermined. The data derive from a study of blood T cells in healthy people across ages. General study points: Higher diversity and more naive CD4+ cells were features of long-lived donors, compared to aged donors.

The authors ran a second PCR of about 7 to 11 cycles using a sample-barcoded 5' primer and a J-beta primer mix. Researchers report that a template-switch adaptor with 12 random nucleotides tagged each cDNA molecule. MiXCR, applied by TCRdb to the 5' RACE reads, yields one record per CDR3 protein. The table includes some 930,000 distinct CDR3 sequences, 25% to 30% detected once. These sequences were also reported in another study, on T cells of mothers and their children.

Sequenced sample: blood. This receptor was taken from a middle-aged woman in good health.

CDR3 sequence (DNA): TGCGCCAGCAGCCAAGGCGGGGAAATTTCACCCCTCCACTTT. Its translation: CASSQGGEISPLHF. The V and J genes are TRBV4-3 and TRBJ1-6; D gene ambiguous. Per germline, CDR1 LGHNA and CDR2 YSLEER. This CDR3 region has 14 residues. Trimming removed 1 base from V and 9 bases from J, with 10 bases in between.